The sequence of this T cell receptor (beta chain) was determined in a study of shared clonotypes between healthy human individuals. Remarks on this clone: Antigen specificity is unknown.

The data were produced by immunoSEQ multiplex PCR, yet TCRdb's version contains in-frame clones alone and is incomplete. The data show 2 million to 2.5 million clones, approximately 96% seen once. Trimming pared 4 bases from V and 8 bases from J, leaving 18 bases between. The germline V gene has CDR1 SGHRS and CDR2 YFSETQ. The CDR3 loop spans 15 amino acids. Study findings and constraints: Approximately 5.4% of naive CD4 clonotypes were common to a handful of donors.

The sample comprised naive CD4+ T cells sorted from blood. Described subset: CD45RA+ positively selected. This clonotype originated in a man between 18 and 29 years old in good health. The chain combines TRBV5-1 with TRBJ1-4; D is undetermined. The CDR3 bases are TGCGCCAGCAGCCTCGGGTATGGGTTGAAAGAAAAACTGTTTTTT. Amino acid sequence: CASSLGYGLKEKLFF.